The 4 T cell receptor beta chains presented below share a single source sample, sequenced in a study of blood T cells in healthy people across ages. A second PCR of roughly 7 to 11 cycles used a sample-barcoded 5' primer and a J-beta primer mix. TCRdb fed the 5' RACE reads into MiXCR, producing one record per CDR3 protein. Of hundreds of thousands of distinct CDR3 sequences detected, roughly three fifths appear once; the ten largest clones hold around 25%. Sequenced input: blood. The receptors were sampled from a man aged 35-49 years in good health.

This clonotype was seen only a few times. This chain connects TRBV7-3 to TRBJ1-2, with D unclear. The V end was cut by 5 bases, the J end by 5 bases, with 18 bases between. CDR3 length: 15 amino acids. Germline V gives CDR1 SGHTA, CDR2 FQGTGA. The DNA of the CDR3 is TGTGCCAGCAGCCCGAATGCAGAGAGTCCATATGGCTACACCTTC. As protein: CASSPNAESPYGYTF.

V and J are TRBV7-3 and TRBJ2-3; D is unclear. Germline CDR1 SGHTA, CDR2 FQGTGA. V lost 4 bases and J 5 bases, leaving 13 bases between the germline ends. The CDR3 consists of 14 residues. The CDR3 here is CASSSGPPLDTQYF. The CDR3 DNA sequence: TGTGCCAGCAGCTCAGGCCCCCCCTTAGATACGCAGTATTTT.

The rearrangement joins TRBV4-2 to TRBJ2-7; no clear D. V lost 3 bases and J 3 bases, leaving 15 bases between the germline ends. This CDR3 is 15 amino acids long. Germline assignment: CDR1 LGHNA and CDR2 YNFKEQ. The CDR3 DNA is TGTGCCAGCAGCCAGGCATTTGCGGTTGACTACGAGCAGTACTTC. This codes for CASSQAFAVDYEQYF.

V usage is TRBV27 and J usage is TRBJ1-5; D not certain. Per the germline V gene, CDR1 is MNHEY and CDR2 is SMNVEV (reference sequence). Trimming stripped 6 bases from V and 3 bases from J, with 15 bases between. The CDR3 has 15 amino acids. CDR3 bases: TGTGCCAGCAGGCACACGGACGCTCTCAATCAGCCCCAGCATTTT. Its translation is CASRHTDALNQPQHF.